This T cell receptor (beta chain) originates from a study of vaccination and CD4 T cells after COVID-19. Study information: Post-diagnosis, post-COVID samples were collected after a median approximately 97 days, ranging 35 to 161. Investigators stimulated cells with overlapping spike peptides drawn from SARS-CoV-2, HCoV-NL63, HCoV-OC43 and HCoV-229E.

Treatment meaning: approximately 11-day PBMC culture with coronavirus spike peptide pools or control peptides (ViraFEST assay). Samples of CD4+ T cells were obtained from the unexposed donor before the COVID-19 pandemic (2011-2018). The Oncomine TCR Beta short-read assay sequenced DNA from cultured CD4+ T cells. TCRdb fed the PCR reads into MiXCR, producing one record per CDR3 protein. The sample carries roughly 8,100 distinct CDR3 sequences, about 45% recorded once. Per the germline V gene, CDR1 is SGHVS and CDR2 is FQNEAQ. CDR3 length: 14 residues. With 3 bases removed from V and 4 bases from J, the gap between germline ends came to 12 bases. This clonotype was seen only a few times. What it recognizes is unknown.

This clonotype originated in a human donor in good health. The J gene is TRBJ1-1, the V gene TRBV7-8; no definite D call. What was sequenced was CD4+ T cells from blood, cultured in vitro. CDR3 residues: CASSFRAVGTEAFF. The CDR3 DNA reads as TGTGCCAGCAGCTTCCGGGCAGTGGGCACTGAAGCTTTCTTT.